Listed here are 24 T cell receptor beta chains from one sample, sequenced in a study of tumor and adjacent non-tumor tissue in lung cancer. RNA was extracted from bulk tissue without any cell sorting. TCRbeta libraries were built with three rounds of nested PCR, modified from ARM-PCR. TCRdb analysed the multiplex PCR reads with MiXCR anew, one entry per CDR3 protein. The sample records 60,000 to 85,000 distinct CDR3 sequences, over 75% being singletons. The sequencing input was lung tumor tissue. The receptors originated from a woman in her forties or fifties with non-small cell lung cancer.

By share, this clonotype ranks as medium-sized. The gene calls are TRBV10-2 and TRBJ1-5; D possibly corresponds to TRBD1 (5 bases). The CDR3 is 14 amino acids. CDR1 WSHSY and CDR2 SAAADI come from the germline V gene. V dropped 0 bases and J dropped 6 bases, with 9 bases sitting between them. CDR3 sequence reads: CASSESDIIQPQHF. Here the CDR3 DNA reads TGCGCCAGCAGTGAGTCGGACATAATTCAGCCCCAGCATTTT.

As to this clonotype: A read error may explain this, as a much larger clone is one base away. CDR3 in DNA: TGTGCCAGCAGCATCACGCCGGAGCGAGGCAATGAGCAGTTCTTC. Encoded protein: CASSITPERGNEQFF. This chain joins TRBV7-9 and TRBJ2-1, with D uncertain. Trimming pared 5 bases from V and 6 bases from J, leaving 17 bases between. Germline V lookup: CDR1 SEHNR, CDR2 FQNEAQ (reference sequence). This CDR3 has 15 residues. Filled out from reference TRBV7-9 and TRBJ2-1, the complete variable domain reads DTGVSQNPRHKITKRGQNVTFRCDPISEHNRLYWYRQTLGQGPEFLTYFQNEAQLEKSRLLSDRFSAERPKGSFSTLEIQRTEQGDSAMYLCASSITPERGNEQFFGPGTRLTVL.

This clonotype was seen at least ten times. One junction end disagrees with the germline gene, perhaps due to a read error. The genes are TRBV6-2 or TRBV6-3 and TRBJ2-5, with D unclear. From germline, CDR1 is MNHEY and CDR2 SVGEGT. The CDR3 loop spans 12 amino acids. The CDR3 loop reads CASSPLKETQYF. The CDR3 DNA reads as TGTGCCAGCAGTCCGCTTAAAGAAACCCAGTACTTC.

This sequence joins TRBV11-2 and TRBJ2-2; no reliable D call. In germline, CDR1 is SGHAT, CDR2 FQNNGV. V shed 10 bases and J shed 4 bases, with 22 bases lying between them. The CDR3 is 16 amino acids. DNA for the CDR3: TGTGCCAACTGCTTAGTCCCCCAGCCTAGCACCGGGGAGCTGTTTTTT. It codes for CANCLVPQPSTGELFF.

The V gene is TRBV6-1, the J gene TRBJ1-2, with D unresolved. Germline V lookup: CDR1 MNHNS, CDR2 SASEGT. There are 12 residues in the CDR3. V shed 4 bases and J shed 8 bases, with 11 bases lying between them. This chain's CDR3 is CASSGIGNGYTF. The CDR3 nucleotides are TGTGCCAGCAGTGGGATAGGGAACGGCTACACCTTC.

The table lists this clonotype with many counts. This chain links TRBV28 with TRBJ2-5; no definite D call. Trimming removed 4 bases from V and 2 bases from J, with 5 bases in between. Germline V gives CDR1 MDHEN, CDR2 SYDVKM. CDR3 length: 12 amino acids. The DNA of the CDR3 is TGTGCCAGCAGTTCGATACAAGAGACCCAGTACTTC. Amino acid sequence: CASSSIQETQYF.

In regard to this clonotype: A much bigger clone sits one base away, suggesting this may be a read error. The chain is built from TRBV28 and TRBJ2-3, with a tentative D call TRBD2 (5 bases). Trimming removed 2 bases from V and 9 bases from J, with 9 bases in between. This CDR3 is 12 amino acids long. Germline CDR1 is MDHEN and CDR2 is SYDVKM. The CDR3 sequence is CASSLKRVTQYF. The CDR3 region has the DNA TGTGCCAGCAGTTTAAAGAGGGTCACGCAGTATTTT.

A note on this clonotype: Likely a read error: the CDR3 ends without its conserved phenylalanine or tryptophan. This rearrangement joins TRBV5-1 to TRBJ2-1; a possible D gene is TRBD2 (6 bases). The germline gives CDR1 SGHRS, CDR2 YFSETQ. The CDR3 totals 15 residues. The CDR3 sequence: CANSQGGTALGEQFL. The CDR3 DNA reads as TGCGCCAACAGCCAGGGCGGGACGGCGTTGGGTGAGCAGTTCTTA.

Of note for this clonotype: A read error may produce the germline difference seen at one junction end. V usage is TRBV12-3 or TRBV12-4 and J usage is TRBJ2-7; 11 bases match TRBD1. The CDR3 covers 15 residues. CDR3 amino acids: CASSGGQGAIFEQYF. CDR3 sequence (DNA): TGTGCCAGCAGTGGAGGACAGGGGGCAATCTTCGAGCAATACTTC.

About this clonotype: As the CDR3 is not closed by the conserved phenylalanine or tryptophan, this likely results from a read error. The J gene is TRBJ2-7, the V gene TRBV20-1; the match to TRBD2 covers 11 bases. The CDR3 sequence is 14 residues long. CDR1 is DFQATT and CDR2 is SNEGSKA in the germline V gene (reference sequence). The CDR3 is CSAGGTSGIYDQYI. The CDR3 DNA sequence: TGCAGTGCTGGCGGGACTAGCGGTATCTACGATCAGTACATC.

The gene calls are TRBV6-5 and TRBJ2-7; 11 nucleotides line up with TRBD2. Per germline, CDR1 MNHEY and CDR2 SVGAGI. V lost 8 bases and J lost 8; bases outside the gene matches: 11. The CDR3 is 14 amino acids. The CDR3 DNA is TGTGCCAGCCGTTTTAGCGGGAGGGTTGGCAAGCAGTACTTC. Its protein is CASRFSGRVGKQYF.

This clonotype appeared many times. The V call is TRBV20-1, the J call TRBJ2-6; 7 bases map to TRBD1. The CDR3 covers 18 residues. Per germline, CDR1 DFQATT and CDR2 SNEGSKA (reference sequence). The V and J ends lost 5 bases and 0 bases, in that order; junction bases with no gene match: 13. CDR3 nucleotides: TGCAGTGCTGGCAGGGACAGCTTCTCTTCCTCTGGGGCCAACGTCCTGACTTTC. Amino acid sequence: CSAGRDSFSSSGANVLTF.

This clonotype has a count of ten or more. This may come from a read error, since a much larger clone is one base off. CDR3 sequence reads: CASKTSGGTDTRYF. CDR3 bases: TGTGCCAGCAAGACTAGCGGGGGGACAGATACGCGGTATTTT. V is TRBV6-1 and J is TRBJ2-3, with 13 bases that match TRBD2. Looked up from germline, CDR1 is MNHNS and CDR2 is SASEGT. The CDR3 has 14 amino acids.

Worth noting for this clonotype: Lacking the conserved final phenylalanine or tryptophan, this CDR3 likely reflects a read error. The gene calls are TRBV29-1 and TRBJ1-1, with unresolved D. The CDR3 covers 12 residues. Looked up from germline, CDR1 is SQVTM and CDR2 is ANQGSEA. V dropped 8 bases and J dropped 5 bases, with 15 bases sitting between them. CDR3 nucleotides: TGCAGCCTGGTGACGGGGAATACTGAAGCTTTCCTT. This encodes CSLVTGNTEAFL.

This clonotype was found once. One end of the junction is discordant with germline, which a read error may explain. J is TRBJ2-1 and V is TRBV10-3; TRBD2 matches at 10 bases. The CDR3 length is 16 residues. Germline loops: CDR1 ENHRY, CDR2 SYGVKD. CDR3 sequence reads: CAIIESGTSVLNERFF. The CDR3 nucleotides are TGTGCCATCATTGAGTCAGGGACTAGCGTGCTGAATGAGCGGTTCTTC.

As to this clonotype: One end of the junction does not line up with germline, which may come from a read error. V gene TRBV29-1 combines with J gene TRBJ2-1; TRBD2 aligns across 11 bases. The CDR3 length is 16 residues. Germline CDR1 and CDR2: SQVTM and ANQGSEA. CDR3 loop: CRVEGTSGAYYNELFF. DNA of the CDR3: TGCAGGGTTGAGGGGACTAGCGGAGCCTACTACAATGAACTGTTCTTC.

Only one count was recorded for this clonotype. At one of its ends the junction is not consistent with the germline gene, which may arise from a read error. This chain connects TRBV6-5 to TRBJ1-1, with 7 bases aligning to TRBD1. CDR1 and CDR2 (germline): MNHEY, SVGAGI. The CDR3 contains 13 residues. The CDR3, as DNA: TGTGCCAGCGGAGGGGGGGACAGCACTGAAGCTGTCTTC. Protein: CASGGGDSTEAVF.

As for this clonotype: The junction shows a germline mismatch at one end, possibly a read error. V is TRBV11-2 and J is TRBJ1-6, with D possibly being TRBD1 (5 bases). The germline V gene encodes CDR1 SGHAT and CDR2 FQNNGV. There are 14 residues in the CDR3. The CDR3 protein is CANSLDSGNSPLHF. CDR3 sequence (DNA): TGTGCCAACAGCTTAGACAGTGGTAATTCACCCCTTCACTTT.

V usage is TRBV5-1 and J usage is TRBJ2-5; the match to TRBD1 covers 7 bases. V lost 3 bases to trimming and J lost 2 bases; unmatched junction nucleotides: 4. CDR3 size: 14 residues. Germline values: CDR1 SGHRS, CDR2 YFSETQ. The CDR3 loop is CASSWAGGQETQYF. CDR3 DNA: TGCGCCAGCAGCTGGGCAGGGGGACAAGAGACCCAGTACTTC. Full variable domain (outside the CDR3, taken from reference TRBV5-1 and TRBJ2-5): KAGVTQTPRYLIKTRGQQVTLSCSPISGHRSVSWYQQTPGQGLQFLFEYFSETQRNKGNFPGRFSGRQFSNSRSEMNVSTLELGDSALYLCASSWAGGQETQYFGPGTRLLVL.

Many counts were recorded for this clonotype. The chain uses TRBV20-1 and TRBJ1-5; 7 nucleotides align to TRBD1. This CDR3 is 14 amino acids long. The germline V gene has CDR1 DFQATT and CDR2 SNEGSKA (reference sequence). V lost 5 bases to trimming and J lost 5 bases; unmatched junction nucleotides: 9. DNA for the CDR3: TGCAGTGCTCGTCCGGGACAGAGCGATCAGCCCCAGCATTTT. Encoded protein: CSARPGQSDQPQHF.

Concerning this clonotype: The junction departs from germline at one end; a sequencing error may be responsible. The CDR3 spells CASSEAGEGYNERFF. The CDR3 nucleotides are TGTGCCAGTTCTGAAGCAGGAGAAGGCTACAATGAGCGGTTCTTC. The chain couples TRBV6-5 to TRBJ2-1, with D unresolved. The germline V gene encodes CDR1 MNHEY and CDR2 SVGAGI. This CDR3 has 15 residues.

Regarding this clonotype: One end of the junction varies from germline; a read error may be responsible. The rearrangement joins TRBV11-3 to TRBJ2-2; 8 nucleotides agree with TRBD1. Germline-derived CDR1 and CDR2 are SGHNT and YENEEA. The CDR3 totals 14 residues. CDR3: CARSLAGGTGELFF. CDR3 bases: TGTGCCCGCAGCCTAGCAGGGGGCACGGGGGAGCTGTTTTTT. The full variable domain, completed using reference TRBV11-3 and TRBJ2-2, is EAGVVQSPRYKIIEKKQPVAFWCNPISGHNTLYWYLQNLGQGPELLIRYENEEAVDDSQLPKDRFSAERLKGVDSTLKIQPAELGDSAVYLCARSLAGGTGELFFGEGSRLTVL.

There are many counts of this clonotype. This chain links TRBV11-2 with TRBJ1-5; 10 bases line up with TRBD1. The CDR3 runs 18 residues. CDR1 is SGHAT and CDR2 is FQNNGV in the germline V gene. V was pared by 4 bases and J by 6 bases, with 15 bases of the junction left unmatched. Written as DNA, the CDR3 is TGTGCCAGCAGCTCCCGCCGGGACAGGGGTCTCGGCAGTCAGCCCCAGCATTTT. This codes for CASSSRRDRGLGSQPQHF.

The CDR3, as DNA: TGCGCCAGCAGCCAAGGGGGGATAAACAATCACTACGAGCAGTACTTC. Translated: CASSQGGINNHYEQYF. The chain is built from TRBV4-1 and TRBJ2-7; D may match TRBD1 or TRBD2 (5 bases each). The CDR3 totals 16 residues. Germline loops: CDR1 MGHRA, CDR2 YSYEKL. The ends were cut back, 1 base at V and 3 bases at J, with 16 bases in the middle.